Each of the 3 T cell receptor beta chains below was sequenced from the same sample in a study of blood T cell repertoires in COVID-19. The table came from immunoSEQ multiplex PCR; TCRdb's copy has only in-frame clones and leaves some out. The table has hundreds of thousands of clones, more than 65% seen once. Source material: peripheral blood. These receptors were obtained from a woman aged 40 to 55 with active or convalescent COVID-19.

CDR3 DNA sequence: TGTGCCAGCAGTGAGACAGGGATCTATGGCTACACCTTC. The encoded protein is CASSETGIYGYTF. The chain combines TRBV2 with TRBJ1-2; 7 nucleotides line up with TRBD1. CDR1 is SNHLY, CDR2 FYNNEI, per germline. J was trimmed by 4 bases and V by 3 bases; bases with no gene match: 2. This CDR3 region has 13 residues.

V gene TRBV5-6 combines with J gene TRBJ2-1, with 8 bases aligning to TRBD2. CDR1 and CDR2 (germline): SGHDT, YYEEEE. The CDR3 spans 16 residues. Trimming removed 0 bases from V and 4 bases from J; junction bases left unmatched: 6. The DNA for the CDR3 is TGTGCCAGCAGCTTGGGGAGCGGGGGCCTGTACAATGAGCAGTTCTTC. Translating it yields CASSLGSGGLYNEQFF.

This chain connects TRBV7-9 to TRBJ1-5, with D hard to call. This CDR3 region has 13 residues. V lost 1 base to trimming and J lost 3 bases, with 4 bases between them. The germline CDR1 and CDR2 sequences are SEHNR and FQNEAQ (reference sequence). The CDR3 DNA is TGTGCCAGCAGCTTAGGACTCAATCAGCCCCAGCATTTT. It specifies CASSLGLNQPQHF.